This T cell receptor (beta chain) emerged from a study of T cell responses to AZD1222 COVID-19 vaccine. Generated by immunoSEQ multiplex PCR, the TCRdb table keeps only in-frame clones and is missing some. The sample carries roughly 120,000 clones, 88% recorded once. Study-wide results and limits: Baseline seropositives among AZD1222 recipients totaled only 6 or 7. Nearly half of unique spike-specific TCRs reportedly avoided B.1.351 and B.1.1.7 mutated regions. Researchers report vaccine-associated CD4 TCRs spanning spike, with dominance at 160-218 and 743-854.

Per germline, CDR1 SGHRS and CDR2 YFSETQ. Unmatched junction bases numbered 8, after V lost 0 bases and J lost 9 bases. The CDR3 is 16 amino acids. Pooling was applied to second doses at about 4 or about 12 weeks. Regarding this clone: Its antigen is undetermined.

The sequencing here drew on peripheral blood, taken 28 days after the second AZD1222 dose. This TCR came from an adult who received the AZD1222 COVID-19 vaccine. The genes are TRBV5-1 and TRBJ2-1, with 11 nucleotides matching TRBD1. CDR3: CASSLAADRGLGEQFF. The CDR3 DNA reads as TGCGCCAGCAGCTTGGCCGCGGACAGGGGGCTGGGTGAGCAGTTCTTC. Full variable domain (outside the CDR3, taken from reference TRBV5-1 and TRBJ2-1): KAGVTQTPRYLIKTRGQQVTLSCSPISGHRSVSWYQQTPGQGLQFLFEYFSETQRNKGNFPGRFSGRQFSNSRSEMNVSTLELGDSALYLCASSLAADRGLGEQFFGPGTRLTVL.